This T cell receptor (beta chain) was profiled in a study of T-cell memory formation after mild COVID-19. Whole-study findings and limits: Still unconfirmed is whether the second-wave clones peaking on day 37 recognized SARS-CoV-2.

In TCRdb, the 5' RACE reads were re-called with MiXCR into one record per CDR3 protein. The profile shows hundreds of thousands of distinct CDR3 sequences, roughly an eighth of them singletons. This clonotype was observed a few times. The antigen is not known. V shed 1 base and J shed 7 bases, with 5 bases lying between them. The length of the CDR3 is 12 residues. CDR1 is SGHRS and CDR2 is YFSETQ in the germline V gene. The chain employs TRBV5-1 and TRBJ1-4, with unresolved D. The source material was PBMCs or a T cell subset sorted from them (not recorded which). This clonotype originated in a young man who had mild COVID-19 (a few samples of this study predate the infection). Cell type and time point are not known. CDR3 in DNA: TGCGCCAGCAGCTTGTGGGGTGAAAAACTGTTTTTT. This sequence encodes CASSLWGEKLFF. The variable domain in full, completed from reference TRBV5-1 and TRBJ1-4, reads KAGVTQTPRYLIKTRGQQVTLSCSPISGHRSVSWYQQTPGQGLQFLFEYFSETQRNKGNFPGRFSGRQFSNSRSEMNVSTLELGDSALYLCASSLWGEKLFFGSGTQLSVL.